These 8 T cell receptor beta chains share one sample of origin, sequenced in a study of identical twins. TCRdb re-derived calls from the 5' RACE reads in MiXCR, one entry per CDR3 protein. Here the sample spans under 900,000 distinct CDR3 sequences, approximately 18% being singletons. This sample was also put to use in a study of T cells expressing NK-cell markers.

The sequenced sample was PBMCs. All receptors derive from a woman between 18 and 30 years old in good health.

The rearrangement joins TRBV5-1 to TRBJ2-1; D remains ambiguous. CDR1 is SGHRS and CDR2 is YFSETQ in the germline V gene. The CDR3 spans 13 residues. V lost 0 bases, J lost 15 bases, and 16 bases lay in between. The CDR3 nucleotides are TGCGCCAGCAGCTTGGCCGGCGGCTCGAACTCGTTCTTC. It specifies CASSLAGGSNSFF.

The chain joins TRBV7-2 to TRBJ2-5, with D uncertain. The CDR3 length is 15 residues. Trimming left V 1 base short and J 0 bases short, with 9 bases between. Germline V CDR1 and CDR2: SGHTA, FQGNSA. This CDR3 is CASSLVGSYQETQYF. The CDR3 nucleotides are TGTGCCAGCAGCTTAGTCGGTTCCTACCAAGAGACCCAGTACTTC.

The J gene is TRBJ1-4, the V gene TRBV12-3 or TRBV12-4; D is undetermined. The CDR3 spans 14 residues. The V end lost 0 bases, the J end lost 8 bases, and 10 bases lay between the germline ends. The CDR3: CASSLAFQLEKLFF. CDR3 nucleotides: TGTGCCAGCAGTTTAGCCTTTCAGCTGGAAAAACTGTTTTTT.

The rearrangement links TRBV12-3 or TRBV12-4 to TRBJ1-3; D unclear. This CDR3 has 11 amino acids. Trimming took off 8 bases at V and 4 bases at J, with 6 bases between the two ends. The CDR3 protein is CASHWGNTIYF. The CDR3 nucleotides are TGTGCCAGCCATTGGGGAAACACCATATATTTT.

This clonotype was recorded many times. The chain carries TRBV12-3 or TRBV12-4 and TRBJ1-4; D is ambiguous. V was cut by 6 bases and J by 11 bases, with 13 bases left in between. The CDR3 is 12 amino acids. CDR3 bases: TGTGCCAGCAGCACCCCCGAGAGGAAACTGTTTTTT. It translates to CASSTPERKLFF.

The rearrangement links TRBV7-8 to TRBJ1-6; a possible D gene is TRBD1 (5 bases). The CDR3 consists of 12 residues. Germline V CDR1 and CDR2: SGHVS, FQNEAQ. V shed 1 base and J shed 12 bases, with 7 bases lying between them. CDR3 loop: CASSLVQGPLHF. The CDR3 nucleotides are TGTGCCAGCAGCTTAGTCCAGGGACCCCTCCACTTT.

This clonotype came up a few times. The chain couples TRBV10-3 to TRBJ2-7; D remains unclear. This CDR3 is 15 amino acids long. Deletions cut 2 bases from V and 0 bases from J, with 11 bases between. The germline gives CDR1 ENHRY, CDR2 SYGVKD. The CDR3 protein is CAISERSASSYEQYF. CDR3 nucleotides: TGTGCCATCAGTGAGAGGAGCGCCTCCTCCTACGAGCAGTACTTC.

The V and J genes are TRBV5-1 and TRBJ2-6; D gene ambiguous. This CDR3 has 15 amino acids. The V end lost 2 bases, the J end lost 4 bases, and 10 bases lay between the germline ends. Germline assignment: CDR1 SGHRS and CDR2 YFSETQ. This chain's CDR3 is CASSFHALGANVLTF. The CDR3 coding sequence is TGCGCCAGCAGCTTTCATGCGCTCGGGGCCAACGTCCTGACTTTC.